These T cell receptor beta chains were read from a single sample in a study of CD8+CD57+ T cells in acquired aplastic anemia. Each CDR3 protein gets one entry after TCRdb re-called the reads with MiXCR. The sample lists some 160,000 distinct CDR3 sequences, 47% occurring once. The specimen sequenced was sorted CD4+, CD8+, or CD8+CD57+ T cells (not recorded which) from PBMCs. The receptors originated from a human donor with aplastic anemia. Both conserved end residues are part of each CDR3. D genes are given only for firm matches. Part of the rows lack a size; the others show once, few, many or a class for expanded clones.

clone size: few
D gene: NA
J gene: TRBJ2-3
V gene: TRBV24-1
CDR3 DNA: TGTGCCACCAGTGACCGTCCCCCATACACAGATACGCAGTATTTT
CDR3 protein: CATSDRPPYTDTQYF

clone size: NA
D gene: TRBD1
J gene: TRBJ2-1
V gene: TRBV25-1
CDR3 DNA: TGTGCCAGCACAGGGGGCGCCTACAATGAGCAGTTCTTC
CDR3 protein: CASTGGAYNEQFF

clone size: NA
D gene: TRBD2
J gene: TRBJ2-7
V gene: TRBV9
CDR3 DNA: TGTGCCAGCAGTAACGTAGTCGGGGGGACGGACCATTCCTACGAGCAGTACTTC
CDR3 protein: CASSNVVGGTDHSYEQYF

clone size: NA
D gene: NA
J gene: TRBJ1-6
V gene: TRBV19
CDR3 DNA: TGTGCCAGTAGTAAGGACAAGGGAGCGAATTCACCCCTCCACTTT
CDR3 protein: CASSKDKGANSPLHF

clone size: NA
D gene: NA
J gene: TRBJ2-4
V gene: TRBV29-1
CDR3 DNA: TGCAGCGTCCCTTCTGGGGGCGACATTCAGTACTTC
CDR3 protein: CSVPSGGDIQYF

clone size: NA
D gene: NA
J gene: TRBJ1-6
V gene: TRBV11-1
CDR3 DNA: TGTGCCAGCAGCTCGGAACAGGGTTTCTTCAATTCACCCCTCCACTTT
CDR3 protein: CASSSEQGFFNSPLHF

clone size: few
D gene: NA
J gene: TRBJ2-5
V gene: TRBV24-1
CDR3 DNA: TGTGCCACCAGTGATCCTACCGCAGAGACCCAGTACTTC
CDR3 protein: CATSDPTAETQYF

clone size: NA
D gene: NA
J gene: TRBJ1-1
V gene: TRBV24-1
CDR3 DNA: TGTGCCACCAGTGTTCCCCAAACAGGGACCACTGAAGCTTTCTTT
CDR3 protein: CATSVPQTGTTEAFF

clone size: many
D gene: NA
J gene: TRBJ2-2
V gene: TRBV2
CDR3 DNA: TGTGCCAGCAGTGATTTGTCTGGTAACACCGGGGAGCTGTTTTTT
CDR3 protein: CASSDLSGNTGELFF

clone size: NA
D gene: TRBD1
J gene: TRBJ2-7
V gene: TRBV9
CDR3 DNA: TGTGCCAGCAGCGTAACAGGGACAGGGTTTACCTACGAGCAGTACTTC
CDR3 protein: CASSVTGTGFTYEQYF

clone size: NA
D gene: TRBD2
J gene: TRBJ2-4
V gene: TRBV12-3/TRBV12-4
CDR3 DNA: TGTGCCAGCAGTGTTACTAGCGGGAGCGGGGCCAAAAACATCCAGTACTTC
CDR3 protein: CASSVTSGSGAKNIQYF

clone size: NA
D gene: TRBD1
J gene: TRBJ1-2
V gene: TRBV5-5
CDR3 DNA: TGTGCCAGCAGCGACGTGCGGGACAGGGATAACTATGGCTACACCTTC
CDR3 protein: CASSDVRDRDNYGYTF

clone size: NA
D gene: TRBD1
J gene: TRBJ1-4
V gene: TRBV25-1
CDR3 DNA: TGTGCCAGCAGTATGGACAGGGGTCGAGCTAATGAAAAACTGTTTTTT
CDR3 protein: CASSMDRGRANEKLFF

clone size: NA
D gene: NA
J gene: TRBJ2-7
V gene: TRBV18
CDR3 DNA: TGTGCCAGCTCTCTCCAGGATACTAAGTACGAGCAGTACTTC
CDR3 protein: CASSLQDTKYEQYF

clone size: many
D gene: TRBD1
J gene: TRBJ2-2
V gene: TRBV9
CDR3 DNA: TGTGCCAGCAGCGTAGCTGCAGGGGGCCGAGGGACCGGGGAGCTGTTTTTT
CDR3 protein: CASSVAAGGRGTGELFF

clone size: NA
D gene: NA
J gene: TRBJ1-3
V gene: TRBV15
CDR3 DNA: TGTGCCACCAGCCTCTGGAGGGGAAACACCATATATTTT
CDR3 protein: CATSLWRGNTIYF

clone size: many
D gene: NA
J gene: TRBJ2-4
V gene: TRBV6-1
CDR3 DNA: TGTGCCAGCGCGACGGTCTCAGCCAAAAACATTCAGTACTTC
CDR3 protein: CASATVSAKNIQYF

clone size: many
D gene: NA
J gene: TRBJ1-1
V gene: TRBV4-1
CDR3 DNA: TGCGCCAGCAGCCTCAGGGCTTTGAACACTGAAGCTTTCTTT
CDR3 protein: CASSLRALNTEAFF

clone size: NA
D gene: NA
J gene: TRBJ1-1
V gene: TRBV18
CDR3 DNA: TGTGCCAGCTCACCACCGTCCGTCAGGAACACTGAAGCTTTCTTT
CDR3 protein: CASSPPSVRNTEAFF

clone size: NA
D gene: TRBD1
J gene: TRBJ1-6
V gene: TRBV6-1
CDR3 DNA: TGTGCCAGCAGGTTTCCGGGGGGAGGGGGCTGTAATTCACCCCTCCACTTT
CDR3 protein: CASRFPGGGGCNSPLHF

clone size: many
D gene: TRBD2
J gene: TRBJ2-1
V gene: TRBV5-1
CDR3 DNA: TGCGCCAGCAGCTTGACTAGCGGGAAAAACGGTGAGCAGTTCTTC
CDR3 protein: CASSLTSGKNGEQFF

clone size: NA
D gene: NA
J gene: TRBJ2-3
V gene: TRBV7-3
CDR3 DNA: TGTGCCAGCAGCTTATCCCCGGGCACAGATACGCAGTATTTT
CDR3 protein: CASSLSPGTDTQYF

clone size: NA
D gene: NA
J gene: TRBJ1-1
V gene: TRBV29-1
CDR3 DNA: TGCAGCTCCAAGTCAGGAGCCTCTGAAGCTTTCTTT
CDR3 protein: CSSKSGASEAFF

clone size: NA
D gene: NA
J gene: TRBJ1-3
V gene: TRBV10-3
CDR3 DNA: TGTGCCATCAGTGACAGGCACACTGGAAACACCATATATTTT
CDR3 protein: CAISDRHTGNTIYF

clone size: many
D gene: TRBD2
J gene: TRBJ2-3
V gene: TRBV19
CDR3 DNA: TGTGCCAGTAAGAGTACTAGCGGGAGGGCAACAGATACGCAGTATTTT
CDR3 protein: CASKSTSGRATDTQYF

clone size: NA
D gene: NA
J gene: TRBJ1-1
V gene: TRBV2
CDR3 DNA: TGTGCCAGTAGGGAGAGGGCCATGAACACTGAAGCTTTCTTT
CDR3 protein: CASRERAMNTEAFF

clone size: few
D gene: TRBD2
J gene: TRBJ2-1
V gene: TRBV2
CDR3 DNA: TGTGCCAGCAGTGGGTTTGGCGGGAGCTCCTACAATGAGCAGTTCTTC
CDR3 protein: CASSGFGGSSYNEQFF

clone size: many
D gene: TRBD1
J gene: TRBJ2-7
V gene: TRBV9
CDR3 DNA: TGTGCCAGCAGCCCTCGACAGGGGGCACTGACCTACGAGCAGTACTTC
CDR3 protein: CASSPRQGALTYEQYF

clone size: NA
D gene: NA
J gene: TRBJ2-6
V gene: TRBV19
CDR3 DNA: TGTGCCAGTAGTAGCTTGAGATCCTCTGGGGCCAACGTCCTGACTTTC
CDR3 protein: CASSSLRSSGANVLTF

clone size: many
D gene: NA
J gene: TRBJ1-5
V gene: TRBV16
CDR3 DNA: TGTGCCAGCAGCCCAGGCCGAGGGGATCAGCCCCAGCATTTT
CDR3 protein: CASSPGRGDQPQHF

clone size: NA
D gene: NA
J gene: TRBJ1-1
V gene: TRBV7-9
CDR3 DNA: TGTGCCAGCAGTGCGCAGGGTTACACTGAAGCTTTCTTT
CDR3 protein: CASSAQGYTEAFF